This passage covers 19 T cell receptor beta chains from one sample sequenced in a study of blood T cell repertoires in COVID-19. Profiling relied on immunoSEQ multiplex PCR, and the TCRdb table lists in-frame clones only, not all of them. Among 200,000 to 250,000 clones, 86% were seen once, and the ten largest hold roughly 3%. Sequences were obtained from peripheral blood. These receptors were taken from a woman aged 25 to 45 who had recovered from COVID-19.

The J gene is TRBJ1-4, the V gene TRBV6-2 or TRBV6-3; D is undetermined. CDR1 is MNHEY, CDR2 SVGEGT, per germline. This CDR3 is built from 13 residues. V dropped 6 bases and J dropped 7 bases, with 12 bases sitting between them. The CDR3 nucleotides are TGTGCCAGCAGCCGCGCAGAGCGTGAAAAACTGTTTTTT. This codes for CASSRAEREKLFF.

This clone showed up just once. The chain joins TRBV12-3 or TRBV12-4 to TRBJ1-1; D is undetermined. The CDR3 loop spans 12 amino acids. V lost 6 bases and J 5 bases, leaving 10 bases between the germline ends. The CDR3 loop is CASSPTWTEAFF. The CDR3 bases are TGTGCCAGCAGCCCCACTTGGACTGAAGCTTTCTTT.

This chain connects TRBV5-8 to TRBJ1-2, with D perhaps TRBD1 (6 bases). In germline, CDR1 is SGHTS, CDR2 YDEGEE. The V end was cut by 1 base, the J end by 3 bases, with 16 bases between. This CDR3 spans 16 amino acids. In nucleotides, the CDR3 is TGTGCCAGCAGCTTGACCAGGACAGTCCGACACTATGGCTACACCTTC. Amino acid sequence: CASSLTRTVRHYGYTF.

This CDR3 reads CASSAGQNYGYTF. DNA for the CDR3: TGTGCCAGCAGCGCGGGCCAGAACTATGGCTACACCTTC. The chain carries TRBV3-1 (or the pseudogene TRBV3-2) and TRBJ1-2; D gene uncertain. Germline CDR1 LGHDT, CDR2 YNNKEL (reference sequence). V was shortened by 5 bases and J by 2 bases, with 9 bases between the two germline ends. The CDR3 length is 13 residues.

This clone turned up a few times. V usage is TRBV6-5 and J usage is TRBJ1-1; no firm D call. Germline CDR1 reads MNHEY; CDR2 reads SVGAGI. With 6 bases removed from V and 0 bases from J, the gap between germline ends came to 8 bases. There are 13 residues in the CDR3. The CDR3 coding sequence is TGTGCCAGCAGGACTCCAATGAACACTGAAGCTTTCTTT. This translates into CASRTPMNTEAFF.

The rearrangement links TRBV7-3 to TRBJ2-1; D perhaps matches TRBD2 (6 bases). This CDR3 is built from 17 residues. V lost 1 base, J lost 3 bases, and 16 bases lay in between. The germline V gene has CDR1 SGHTA and CDR2 FQGTGA. As DNA, the CDR3 is TGTGCCAGCAGCTTAAATCCCCTAGTTAGCGGCTACAATGAGCAGTTCTTC. Translating gives CASSLNPLVSGYNEQFF.

The chain carries TRBV29-1 and TRBJ2-7; 8 positions agree with TRBD1. The CDR3 loop spans 12 amino acids. The V and J ends lost 6 bases and 6 bases, in that order; junction bases with no gene match: 7. Germline CDR1 and CDR2: SQVTM and ANQGSEA. The CDR3 nucleotides are TGCAGCGTCGACTTACAGGGGGGCGAGCAGTACTTC. It encodes CSVDLQGGEQYF.

The CDR3 nucleotides are TGTGCCAGCAGTGGGGACAATAATTACGAGCAGTACTTC. Its protein is CASSGDNNYEQYF. This chain connects TRBV2 to TRBJ2-7; perhaps TRBD1 as D (6 bases). The V and J ends lost 4 bases and 4 bases respectively, with 11 bases between them. The V gene's germline CDR1 is SNHLY and CDR2 FYNNEI. The CDR3 has 13 residues.

This chain connects TRBV5-1 to TRBJ2-3; 9 bases fit TRBD2. Germline CDR1 SGHRS, CDR2 YFSETQ. CDR3 length: 16 residues. The V gene end was trimmed by 5 bases and the J gene end by 6 bases; junction bases not matched to a gene: 13. For the CDR3, the DNA is TGCGCCAGCAGTAGAGATAGCGGGGGACCAACGGATACGCAGTATTTT. Residues: CASSRDSGGPTDTQYF.

The chain couples TRBV5-1 to TRBJ1-2; maybe TRBD1 (6 bases). CDR3 length: 13 residues. Trimming cost V 6 bases and J 0 bases, with 9 bases left between them. Germline CDR1 and CDR2: SGHRS and YFSETQ. CDR3 sequence (DNA): TGCGCCAGCACCGGGACATCTAACTATGGCTACACCTTC. The encoded protein is CASTGTSNYGYTF.

The chain joins TRBV7-2 to TRBJ1-3, with D perhaps TRBD1 (5 bases). The CDR3 spans 15 residues. Germline CDR1 and CDR2: SGHTA and FQGNSA. The V and J ends lost 5 bases and 0 bases respectively, with 11 bases between them. CDR3 sequence reads: CASSPIRGSGNTIYF. CDR3 in DNA: TGTGCCAGCAGCCCCATTAGGGGCTCTGGAAACACCATATATTTT.

J is TRBJ2-3 and V is TRBV2; TRBD2 matches 12 bases. This CDR3 spans 18 amino acids. After removal of 5 bases from V and 2 bases from J, the junction contained 11 bases not matched to a gene. The V gene's germline CDR1 is SNHLY and CDR2 FYNNEI. The CDR3 here is CASSRFLAGGTNTDTQYF. For the CDR3, the DNA is TGTGCCAGCAGTAGGTTTCTAGCGGGGGGGACTAACACAGATACGCAGTATTTT.

The chain carries TRBV5-1 and TRBJ2-7; TRBD2 matches 8 bases. Per the germline V gene, CDR1 is SGHRS and CDR2 is YFSETQ. Germline trimming cut 3 bases from V and 4 bases from J; bases unmatched to any gene: 9. The CDR3 has 15 residues. This CDR3 reads CASSWYGGATYEQYF. CDR3 DNA: TGCGCCAGCAGCTGGTACGGGGGGGCCACGTACGAGCAGTACTTC.

The gene calls are TRBV19 and TRBJ2-7; 7 bases match TRBD1. The CDR3 totals 12 residues. Unmatched junction bases numbered 3, after V lost 7 bases and J lost 3 bases. CDR1 and CDR2 (germline): LNHDA, SQIVND (reference sequence). CDR3 in DNA: TGTGCCAGTAAAGGGGGCGGCTACGAGCAGTACTTC. It specifies CASKGGGYEQYF.

The rearrangement joins TRBV29-1 to TRBJ2-7; perhaps TRBD2 as D (8 bases). Looked up from germline, CDR1 is SQVTM and CDR2 is ANQGSEA. V gave up 7 bases and J gave up 2 bases, with 15 bases separating them. The CDR3 runs to 13 residues. CDR3 sequence (DNA): TGCAGCGCCGGGAGGGACAGAGCCTACGAGCAGTACTTC. Encoded protein: CSAGRDRAYEQYF.

V usage is TRBV14 and J usage is TRBJ2-7; D might be TRBD2 (7 bases). The V gene lost 4 bases and the J gene lost 3 bases, with 16 bases spanning the gap. CDR1 is SGHDN, CDR2 FVKESK, per germline. The length of the CDR3 is 15 residues. CDR3 sequence (DNA): TGTGCCAGCAGCCTGCTTTCGGGGGGCCTCTACGAGCAGTACTTC. Protein: CASSLLSGGLYEQYF.

The chain recombines TRBV27 with TRBJ2-7; 10 nucleotides agree with TRBD1. The CDR3 runs to 13 residues. From germline, CDR1 is MNHEY and CDR2 SMNVEV (reference sequence). V was clipped by 6 bases and J by 4 bases; unmatched bases: 3. The CDR3, as DNA: TGTGCCAGCAGAAGGGGACAGGGGTACGAGCAGTACTTC. Translated: CASRRGQGYEQYF.

A single count supports this clone. The chain combines TRBV4-1 with TRBJ2-5; 11 nucleotides match TRBD2. Germline values: CDR1 MGHRA, CDR2 YSYEKL. This CDR3 comprises 17 residues. V lost 0 bases, J lost 3 bases, and 6 bases stayed unmatched. The CDR3 protein is CASSQDAISGGEETQYF. CDR3 DNA sequence: TGCGCCAGCAGCCAAGACGCGATTAGCGGGGGGGAAGAGACCCAGTACTTC.

This CDR3 reads CASSQEAGSLTDTQYF. CDR3 DNA sequence: TGTGCCAGCAGCCAAGAGGCAGGGTCGCTAACAGATACGCAGTATTTT. The V gene is TRBV3-1 (or the pseudogene TRBV3-2), the J gene TRBJ2-3, with D possibly TRBD1 on 5 matching bases. The CDR3 loop spans 16 amino acids. The germline V gene has CDR1 LGHDT and CDR2 YNNKEL (reference sequence). V gave up 0 bases and J gave up 3 bases, with 13 bases separating them.